Below, 14 T cell receptor beta chains from the same sample are listed, as sequenced in a study of vaccination and CD4 T cells after COVID-19. The Oncomine TCR Beta short-read assay was applied to DNA of cultured CD4+ T cells. In TCRdb, the PCR reads were re-called with MiXCR into one record per CDR3 protein. The sample records about 19,000 distinct CDR3 sequences, more than 20% being singletons. Treatment noted: roughly 11-day PBMC culture with coronavirus spike peptide pools or control peptides (ViraFEST assay). These receptors' antigens are unknown. Sequences were obtained from cultured CD4+ T cells from blood. These receptor sequences come from a human donor with COVID-19.

This sequence joins TRBV2 and TRBJ2-1; D call uncertain. The CDR3 consists of 15 residues. Germline CDR1 reads SNHLY; CDR2 reads FYNNEI. V lost 7 bases and J lost 9, with 22 bases in between. CDR3 nucleotides: TGTGCCAGCACAAGGGCAGGAGCGACCGGTGGTGAGCAGTTCTTC. Translating it yields CASTRAGATGGEQFF.

The chain links TRBV27 to TRBJ2-3; D tentatively fits TRBD1 or TRBD2 (5 bases each). Germline assignment: CDR1 MNHEY and CDR2 SMNVEV (reference sequence). The CDR3 extends over 17 amino acids. Deletions cut 6 bases from V and 0 bases from J, with 19 bases between. The CDR3 sequence is CASSLTPGTSSTDTQYF. CDR3 in DNA: TGTGCCAGCAGCCTCACTCCCGGGACGAGCAGCACAGATACGCAGTATTTT.

This clonotype was counted between two and nine times. The chain couples TRBV5-4 to TRBJ2-3; D might be TRBD2 (7 bases). V shed 10 bases and J shed 3 bases, with 15 bases lying between them. CDR1 SGHNT and CDR2 YYREEE come from the germline V gene (reference sequence). The CDR3 is 13 residues long. The CDR3 DNA sequence: TGTGCCGGGAGGGACATTGGAACAGATACGCAGTATTTT. It codes for CAGRDIGTDTQYF.

This clonotype was picked up a small number of times. The chain joins TRBV7-8 to TRBJ2-3; TRBD2 aligns across 8 bases. The CDR3 runs 18 residues. With 4 bases clipped from V and 4 bases from J, the junction kept 16 bases outside the gene matches. Germline values: CDR1 SGHVS, CDR2 FQNEAQ. CDR3 sequence reads: CASSSLPWAGGVADTQYF. DNA for the CDR3: TGTGCCAGCAGCTCCCTCCCTTGGGCCGGGGGGGTCGCAGATACGCAGTATTTT.

This clonotype was seen a few times. The chain is built from TRBV12-3 or TRBV12-4 and TRBJ1-5, with 7 bases aligning to TRBD1. This CDR3 contains 14 residues. The V gene end was trimmed by 5 bases and the J gene end by 5 bases; junction bases not matched to a gene: 6. The CDR3 reads CASSQTGLYQPQHF. CDR3 nucleotide sequence: TGTGCCAGCAGTCAGACAGGGCTTTATCAGCCCCAGCATTTT.

This clonotype was recorded a few times. The chain employs TRBV6-1 and TRBJ2-7, with a possible D match to TRBD1 (6 bases). The CDR3 is made up of 13 amino acids. CDR1 and CDR2 from the germline V gene are MNHNS and SASEGT. Trimming took 6 bases from V and 5 from J, leaving 14 bases between them. CDR3: CASRRGGRDEQYF. CDR3 nucleotides: TGTGCCAGCAGGAGAGGGGGTCGGGACGAGCAGTACTTC.

This chain links TRBV14 with TRBJ2-7; 9 bases are shared with TRBD1. This CDR3 contains 16 residues. Germline V gives CDR1 SGHDN, CDR2 FVKESK. V was pared by 2 bases and J by 2 bases, with 7 bases of the junction left unmatched. CDR3 in DNA: TGTGCCAGCAGCCAAATTCAGGACAGGGGTACCTACGAGCAGTACTTC. Its protein is CASSQIQDRGTYEQYF. Based on the CDR3 plus reference TRBV14 and TRBJ2-7, the full variable domain is EAGVTQFPSHSVIEKGQTVTLRCDPISGHDNLYWYRRVMGKEIKFLLHFVKESKQDESGMPNNRFLAERTGGTYSTLKVQPAELEDSGVYFCASSQIQDRGTYEQYFGPGTRLTVT.

The chain uses TRBV7-2 and TRBJ2-3; D could derive from TRBD1 or TRBD2 (6 bases each). Germline CDR1 is SGHTA and CDR2 is FQGNSA. The CDR3 sequence is 17 residues long. V gave up 5 bases and J gave up 3 bases, with 21 bases separating them. CDR3 region: CASSLRVRGAGTDTQYF. In nucleotides, the CDR3 is TGTGCCAGCAGCCTCAGGGTGAGGGGGGCGGGTACAGATACGCAGTATTTT.

The genes are TRBV29-1 and TRBJ2-4; D unclear. From germline, CDR1 is SQVTM and CDR2 ANQGSEA. The CDR3 is 8 residues long. V was trimmed by 0 bases and J by 16 bases, leaving 4 bases between them. CDR3 sequence: CSVEDGYF. The CDR3 region has the DNA TGCAGCGTTGAAGATGGTTACTTC.

The chain links TRBV9 to TRBJ2-7, with 8 bases lining up with TRBD1. V was pared by 5 bases and J by 6 bases, with 10 bases of the junction left unmatched. Germline loops: CDR1 SGDLS, CDR2 YYNGEE. The CDR3 runs to 14 residues. CDR3 amino acids: CASSTGTGETEQYF. CDR3 sequence (DNA): TGTGCCAGCAGTACCGGGACAGGAGAAACCGAGCAGTACTTC.

This sequence joins TRBV30 and TRBJ1-2; no reliable D call. With 1 base removed from V and 0 bases from J, the gap between germline ends came to 18 bases. Germline assignment: CDR1 GTSNPN and CDR2 SVGIG (reference sequence). This CDR3 is built from 17 residues. The CDR3, as DNA: TGTGCCTGGAGTGCGGGAACAGCGCAAATCTCTAACTATGGCTACACCTTC. This gives the protein CAWSAGTAQISNYGYTF.

The J gene is TRBJ2-3, the V gene TRBV28; no clear D. Germline assignment: CDR1 MDHEN and CDR2 SYDVKM. V lost 7 bases and J lost 6, with 11 bases in between. This CDR3 region has 12 residues. The CDR3 reads CASNALSDTQYF. Written as DNA, the CDR3 is TGTGCCAGCAACGCCTTGTCGGATACGCAGTATTTT. The variable domain in full, with the rest retrieved from reference TRBV28 and TRBJ2-3, is DVKVTQSSRYLVKRTGEKVFLECVQDMDHENMFWYRQDPGLGLRLIYFSYDVKMKEKGDIPEGYSVSREKKERFSLILESASTNQTSMYLCASNALSDTQYFGPGTRLTVL.

This clonotype came up a few times. The V and J genes are TRBV28 and TRBJ1-4; TRBD1 might be the D (6 bases). Germline assignment: CDR1 MDHEN and CDR2 SYDVKM. Trimming shortened V by 1 base and J by 8 bases, and 11 bases separated the two germline ends. The CDR3 has 14 amino acids. CDR3 sequence: CASSLYGGGEKLFF. CDR3 nucleotide sequence: TGTGCCAGCAGTTTATACGGGGGGGGCGAAAAACTGTTTTTT.

This clonotype occurred once. This chain connects TRBV5-1 to TRBJ2-1; TRBD1 agrees at 7 bases. This CDR3 comprises 13 residues. The trim removed 6 bases at V and 7 bases at J, leaving 7 bases unmatched. The V gene's germline CDR1 is SGHRS and CDR2 YFSETQ. This CDR3 reads CASTPSTGNEQFF. The CDR3 DNA sequence: TGCGCCAGCACCCCCTCGACAGGGAATGAGCAGTTCTTC.